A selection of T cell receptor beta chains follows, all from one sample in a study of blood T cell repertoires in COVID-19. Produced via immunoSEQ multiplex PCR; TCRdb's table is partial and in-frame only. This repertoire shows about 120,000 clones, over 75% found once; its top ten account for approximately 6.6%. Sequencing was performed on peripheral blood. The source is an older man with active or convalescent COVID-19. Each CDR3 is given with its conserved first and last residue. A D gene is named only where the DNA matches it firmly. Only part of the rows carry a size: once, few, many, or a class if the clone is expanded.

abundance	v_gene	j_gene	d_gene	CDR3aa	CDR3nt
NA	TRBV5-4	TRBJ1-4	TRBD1	CASSVYRDRDQEKLFF	TGTGCCAGCAGCGTGTACCGGGACAGGGATCAAGAAAAACTGTTTTTT
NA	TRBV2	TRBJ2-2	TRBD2	CASSGGGEVAGELFF	TGTGCCAGCAGTGGGGGAGGGGAGGTAGCCGGGGAGCTGTTTTTT
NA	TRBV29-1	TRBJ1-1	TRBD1	CSVIQGAIEAFF	TGCAGCGTAATACAGGGGGCAATTGAAGCTTTCTTT
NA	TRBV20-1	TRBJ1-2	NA	CSASEQGLGYTF	TGCAGTGCTAGTGAACAGGGATTAGGCTACACCTTC
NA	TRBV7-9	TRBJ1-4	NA	CASSPDGRTNEKLFF	TGTGCCAGCAGCCCTGATGGGCGTACTAATGAAAAACTGTTTTTT
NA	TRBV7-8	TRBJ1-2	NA	CASSLAPGTTYGYTF	TGTGCCAGCAGCTTAGCTCCGGGGACTACCTATGGCTACACCTTC
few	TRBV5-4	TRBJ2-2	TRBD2	CASSLSGLAGGYTGELFF	TGTGCCAGCAGCTTGTCGGGACTAGCGGGAGGGTATACCGGGGAGCTGTTTTTT
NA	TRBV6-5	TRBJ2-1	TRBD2	CASSWTSGRMAEQFF	TGTGCCAGCAGTTGGACTAGCGGGAGGATGGCTGAGCAGTTCTTC
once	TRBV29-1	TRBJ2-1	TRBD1	CSVGGQGANEQFF	TGCAGCGTTGGGGGACAGGGGGCTAATGAGCAGTTCTTC
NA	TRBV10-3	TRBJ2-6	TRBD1	CAISPRQGGISGANVLTF	TGTGCCATCAGCCCCAGACAGGGGGGAATCTCTGGGGCCAACGTCCTGACTTTC
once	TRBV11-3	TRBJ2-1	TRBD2	CASSLERGGHIHNEQFF	TGTGCCAGCAGCTTGGAGCGGGGGGGCCACATACACAATGAGCAGTTCTTC
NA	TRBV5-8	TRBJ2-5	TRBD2	CASSPTGLAGGLAQYF	TGTGCCAGCAGCCCAACGGGACTAGCGGGCGGATTGGCCCAGTACTTC
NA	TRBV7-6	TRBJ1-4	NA	CASSQGGEKLFF	TGTGCCAGCAGTCAGGGAGGTGAAAAACTGTTTTTT
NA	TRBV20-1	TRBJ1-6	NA	CSASLAADTPLHF	TGCAGTGCTAGTTTAGCGGCGGACACCCCCCTCCACTTT
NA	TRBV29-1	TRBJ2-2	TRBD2	CSVYIAGGPNTGELFF	TGCAGCGTTTATATAGCGGGAGGCCCGAACACCGGGGAGCTGTTTTTT
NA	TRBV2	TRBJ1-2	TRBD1	CASSAGQGYGYTF	TGTGCCAGCAGTGCCGGACAGGGCTATGGCTACACCTTC
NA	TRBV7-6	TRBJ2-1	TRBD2	CASSFQRGAGYNEQFF	TGTGCCAGCAGCTTCCAGCGGGGGGCTGGTTACAATGAGCAGTTCTTC
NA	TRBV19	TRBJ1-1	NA	CASISDRRAFF	TGTGCCAGTATATCGGATCGGAGGGCTTTCTTT
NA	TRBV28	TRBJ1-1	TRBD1	CASRGTGKAFF	TGTGCCAGCAGAGGGACAGGGAAAGCTTTCTTT
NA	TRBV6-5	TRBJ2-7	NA	CASSREYQGQYF	TGTGCCAGCAGCAGGGAATATCAGGGGCAGTACTTC